This TCR beta chain was sequenced for a study of T-cell reconstitution after alpha-beta-depleted transplantation in children. Unique molecular identifiers were built into the TCRbeta library. From the PCR reads, TCRdb called clonotypes with MiXCR, one entry per CDR3 protein. The sample includes about 400,000 distinct CDR3 sequences, around 21% of them seen just once. The sequence derives from a human donor who donated a stem cell graft to a child with acute myeloid leukemia. The input for sequencing was PBMCs from the stem cell graft donor, taken from the stem cell graft.

This CDR3 is CASSLQSGRAYNEQFF. The CDR3 DNA reads TGTGCCAGCAGCCTACAAAGCGGGAGGGCTTACAATGAGCAGTTCTTC. This chain connects TRBV5-5 to TRBJ2-1, with 10 bases that match TRBD2. Germline V gives CDR1 SGHKS, CDR2 YYEKEE (reference sequence). The CDR3 totals 16 residues. V lost 4 bases and J lost 4; bases outside the gene matches: 8.